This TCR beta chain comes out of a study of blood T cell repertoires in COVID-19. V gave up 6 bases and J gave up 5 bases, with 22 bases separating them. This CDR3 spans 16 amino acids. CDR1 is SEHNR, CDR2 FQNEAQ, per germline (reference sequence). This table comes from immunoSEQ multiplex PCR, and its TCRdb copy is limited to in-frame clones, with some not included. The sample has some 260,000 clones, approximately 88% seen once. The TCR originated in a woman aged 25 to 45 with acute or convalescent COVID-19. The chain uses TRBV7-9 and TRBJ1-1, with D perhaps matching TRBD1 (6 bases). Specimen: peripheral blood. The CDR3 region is CASSQSGGPYGTEAFF. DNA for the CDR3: TGTGCCAGCAGTCAATCCGGGGGGCCCTATGGAACTGAAGCTTTCTTT.